The 18 T cell receptor beta chains below come from one sample, sequenced in a study of T cells after posttransplantation cyclophosphamide. Assay used: immunoSEQ multiplex PCR; TCRdb lists only in-frame clones, some missing. The sample contains 25,000 to 35,000 clones, none of them singletons. Sequencing was done on a sample of PBMCs. These receptors were obtained from a woman under 40 in good health and a related stem cell transplant donor.

Many counts were recorded for this clone. This chain links TRBV5-1 with TRBJ1-2, with 8 bases fitting TRBD1. Per germline, CDR1 SGHRS and CDR2 YFSETQ. CDR3 length equals 15 residues. V shed 0 bases and J 4 bases; nucleotides not matched to a gene: 5. Written as DNA, the CDR3 is TGCGCCAGCAGCTTGGAGGCAGGGGGCAGCTATGGCTACACCTTC. It encodes CASSLEAGGSYGYTF.

The V and J genes are TRBV7-2 and TRBJ1-6; D possibly corresponds to TRBD1 (5 bases). The CDR3 spans 16 residues. Germline V lookup: CDR1 SGHTA, CDR2 FQGNSA. Trimming shortened V by 5 bases and J by 7 bases, and 18 bases separated the two germline ends. CDR3 sequence: CASSPRAGGRNSPLHF. The CDR3 DNA is TGTGCCAGCAGCCCCCGCGCGGGGGGGAGGAATTCACCCCTCCACTTT. The variable domain in full, with the rest retrieved from reference TRBV7-2 and TRBJ1-6, is GAGVSQSPSNKVTEKGKDVELRCDPISGHTALYWYRQSLGQGLEFLIYFQGNSAPDKSGLPSDRFSAERTGGSVSTLTIQRTQQEDSAVYLCASSPRAGGRNSPLHFGNGTRLTVT.

This clone was recorded at least ten times. The rearrangement uses TRBV5-4 and TRBJ2-5; tentative D call: TRBD1 (6 bases). The V end lost 0 bases, the J end lost 2 bases, and 11 bases lay between the germline ends. CDR1 and CDR2 from the germline V gene are SGHNT and YYREEE (reference sequence). The CDR3 has 15 residues. DNA for the CDR3: TGTGCCAGCAGCTTGGACAGTACAGGGCAAGAGACCCAGTACTTC. It codes for CASSLDSTGQETQYF.

This clone has a handful of counts. The chain employs TRBV12-3 or TRBV12-4 and TRBJ1-2; D uncertain. V lost 2 bases and J 8 bases, leaving 6 bases between the germline ends. This CDR3 spans 11 amino acids. The CDR3 sequence: CASSLPGGYTF. The CDR3, as DNA: TGTGCCAGCAGTTTACCAGGCGGCTACACCTTC.

The J gene is TRBJ2-3, the V gene TRBV6-1; 9 nucleotides line up with TRBD2. Germline CDR1 reads MNHNS; CDR2 reads SASEGT. V lost 2 bases to trimming and J lost 2 bases; unmatched junction nucleotides: 5. The CDR3 is made up of 16 amino acids. The CDR3 spells CASSEWRGGLTDTQYF. The CDR3 DNA reads TGTGCCAGCAGTGAATGGCGGGGGGGCCTCACAGATACGCAGTATTTT.

V gene TRBV6-5 combines with J gene TRBJ1-5, with 11 bases identical to TRBD1. This CDR3 contains 14 residues. With 6 bases clipped from V and 6 bases from J, the junction kept 4 bases outside the gene matches. Per the germline V gene, CDR1 is MNHEY and CDR2 is SVGAGI. The DNA for the CDR3 is TGTGCCAGCAGCCCGGACAGGGGGCCTCAGCCCCAGCATTTT. The encoded protein is CASSPDRGPQPQHF.

This clone was seen many times. The chain combines TRBV29-1 with TRBJ1-3; D is ambiguous. Trimming cost V 4 bases and J 0 bases, with 10 bases left between them. The CDR3 is 14 residues long. CDR1 and CDR2 (germline): SQVTM, ANQGSEA. The CDR3 DNA reads TGCAGCGTTGTCGGACTGCTCTCTGGAAACACCATATATTTT. It is translated as CSVVGLLSGNTIYF.

This chain's CDR3 is CASSNGVGWTGELFF. The CDR3 DNA reads as TGTGCCAGCAGCAACGGGGTAGGGTGGACCGGGGAGCTGTTTTTT. The chain links TRBV6-6 to TRBJ2-2, with D tentatively TRBD2 (5 bases). The V gene lost 6 bases and the J gene lost 5 bases, with 16 bases spanning the gap. The germline gives CDR1 MNHNY, CDR2 SVGAGI (reference sequence). This CDR3 contains 15 residues.

This clone was observed a few times. The chain has TRBV4-2 and TRBJ2-3; 8 bases are a match to TRBD2. This CDR3 has 17 amino acids. Germline-derived CDR1 and CDR2 are LGHNA and YNFKEQ. The V segment lost 0 bases and the J segment 4 bases; nucleotides outside the gene matches: 9. In nucleotides, the CDR3 is TGTGCCAGCAGCCAAGACGCGGCGGCGGGGGGCGCAGATACGCAGTATTTT. Translating it yields CASSQDAAAGGADTQYF.

In this sample, this clone turned up many times. The V call is TRBV4-2, the J call TRBJ1-2; D is perhaps TRBD1 (5 bases). Trimming pared 1 base from V and 8 bases from J, leaving 14 bases between. The CDR3 sequence is 14 residues long. CDR1 is LGHNA and CDR2 is YNFKEQ in the germline V gene. The CDR3 DNA reads TGTGCCAGCAGCCAAGGGGGCCGTGTTTGGGGCTACACCTTC. It translates to CASSQGGRVWGYTF.

This clone was recorded many times. This CDR3 is CASSSGTRSNQPQHF. CDR3 nucleotide sequence: TGTGCCAGCAGCTCGGGGACTCGGAGCAATCAGCCCCAGCATTTT. This chain uses TRBV7-8 with TRBJ1-5; TRBD1 is a possible D gene (5 bases). The CDR3 totals 15 residues. Germline V gene data show CDR1 as SGHVS and CDR2 as FQNEAQ. The V gene lost 4 bases and the J gene lost 1 base, with 11 bases spanning the gap.

In its sample, this clone was seen many times. V is TRBV6-4 and J is TRBJ2-3; 11 nucleotides align to TRBD2. Germline CDR1 is MRHNA and CDR2 is SNTAGT. There are 15 residues in the CDR3. The trim removed 0 bases at V and 4 bases at J, leaving 0 bases unmatched. The CDR3 here is CASSDSSGGADTQYF. The CDR3 DNA reads TGTGCCAGCAGTGACTCTAGCGGGGGGGCAGATACGCAGTATTTT.

There are many counts of this clone. The rearrangement uses TRBV2 and TRBJ1-2; 7 bases agree with TRBD1. This CDR3 has 13 amino acids. The J segment lost 3 bases and the V segment lost 5 bases, leaving 3 bases of the junction unmatched. Germline V gives CDR1 SNHLY, CDR2 FYNNEI. CDR3 bases: TGTGCCAGCAGTTTGGACAGGTACTATGGCTACACCTTC. Its translation: CASSLDRYYGYTF.

This clone was observed at least ten times. The rearrangement joins TRBV27 to TRBJ1-2, with 7 nucleotides matching TRBD1. Germline CDR1 MNHEY, CDR2 SMNVEV (reference sequence). Trimming took 5 bases from V and 9 from J; bases not matched to a gene: 15. CDR3 size: 15 residues. CDR3 sequence: CASSPRTGPTISYTF. DNA for the CDR3: TGTGCCAGCAGTCCCCGGACAGGACCCACTATTAGCTACACCTTC.

This clone has a count of ten or more. The rearrangement uses TRBV5-4 and TRBJ1-2; 9 bases align to TRBD1. V gave up 4 bases and J gave up 4 bases; unmatched junction bases: 2. The germline V gene encodes CDR1 SGHNT and CDR2 YYREEE (reference sequence). The CDR3 has 13 amino acids. The CDR3 loop reads CASSPDRGYGYTF. The CDR3 DNA is TGTGCCAGCAGCCCGGACAGGGGCTATGGCTACACCTTC.

This clone has at least ten counts. V gene TRBV7-9 combines with J gene TRBJ1-2; 9 bases are a match to TRBD1. The CDR3 sequence is 16 residues long. V lost 2 bases and J lost 4; bases outside the gene matches: 8. The germline V gene has CDR1 SEHNR and CDR2 FQNEAQ (reference sequence). CDR3 nucleotide sequence: TGTGCCAGCAGCTTAAATCTCGGGACAGGGTTCTATGGCTACACCTTC. As protein: CASSLNLGTGFYGYTF.

The CDR3 is CASSAQGQGVGNRYEQYF. Here the CDR3 DNA reads TGTGCCAGCAGTGCCCAAGGACAGGGGGTTGGGAACCGCTACGAGCAGTACTTC. The chain employs TRBV6-1 and TRBJ2-7, with 10 nucleotides matching TRBD1. After removal of 4 bases from V and 3 bases from J, the junction contained 15 bases not matched to a gene. Per the germline V gene, CDR1 is MNHNS and CDR2 is SASEGT. The CDR3 totals 18 residues.

The sample holds many counts of this clone. The chain links TRBV7-2 to TRBJ1-2; D is possibly TRBD1 (6 bases). The V end lost 6 bases, the J end lost 2 bases, and 10 bases lay between the germline ends. CDR3 length equals 13 residues. Per the germline V gene, CDR1 is SGHTA and CDR2 is FQGNSA. CDR3: CASSTTGNYGYTF. CDR3 nucleotides: TGTGCCAGCAGTACGACAGGCAACTATGGCTACACCTTC.